The next 21 T cell receptor beta chains were all read from a single sample in a study of shared clonotypes between healthy human individuals. The assay was immunoSEQ multiplex PCR, and TCRdb's table has in-frame clones only and misses some. The sample yields roughly 590,000 clones, roughly 95% seen once. Naive CD8 cells, CD45RO-negative and positively selected for CCR7, excluded terminally differentiated effector memory CD45RA+ cells. Sequencing input: naive CD8+ T cells sorted from blood. The receptor source for this set is a woman aged 30 to 39 in good health.

The rearrangement joins TRBV19 to TRBJ2-1; the D is unclear. V lost 3 bases, J lost 6 bases, and 9 bases lay in between. Germline-derived CDR1 and CDR2 are LNHDA and SQIVND (reference sequence). This CDR3 contains 13 residues. In nucleotides, the CDR3 is TGTGCCAGTAGTATCATGGCGGTCAATGAGCAGTTCTTC. It specifies CASSIMAVNEQFF.

The V and J genes are TRBV11-2 and TRBJ2-1; TRBD2 matches 8 bases. Germline values: CDR1 SGHAT, CDR2 FQNNGV. The length of the CDR3 is 19 residues. With 5 bases clipped from V and 0 bases from J, the junction kept 15 bases outside the gene matches. CDR3 DNA sequence: TGTGCCAGCAGCCCAAGACTAGCGCATTCTACAAGCTCCTACAATGAGCAGTTCTTC. Amino acid sequence: CASSPRLAHSTSSYNEQFF.

The chain joins TRBV27 to TRBJ2-7; D is unresolved. V was clipped by 0 bases and J by 5 bases, with 17 bases between them. From germline, CDR1 is MNHEY and CDR2 SMNVEV (reference sequence). The CDR3 loop spans 16 amino acids. Here the CDR3 reads CASSLSPGTAVHEQYF. The CDR3 DNA reads as TGTGCCAGCAGTTTATCGCCAGGAACGGCGGTACACGAGCAGTACTTC.

The V call is TRBV28, the J call TRBJ2-1; D gene unclear. Germline assignment: CDR1 MDHEN and CDR2 SYDVKM. The germline V and J ends were trimmed by 3 bases and 7 bases, with 13 bases remaining between them. This CDR3 has 14 amino acids. CDR3 loop: CASSFFSNWNEQFF. In DNA, the CDR3 is TGTGCCAGCAGTTTTTTTAGCAATTGGAATGAGCAGTTCTTC.

This chain joins TRBV28 and TRBJ1-4; D may be TRBD1 (5 bases). This CDR3 has 14 residues. With 5 bases removed from V and 6 bases from J, the gap between germline ends came to 13 bases. CDR1 and CDR2 (germline): MDHEN, SYDVKM. DNA for the CDR3: TGTGCCAGCAGTCCAAATCCGGGGGATGAAAAACTGTTTTTT. Translating gives CASSPNPGDEKLFF.

This clone showed up just once. V is TRBV7-9 and J is TRBJ2-7; the match to TRBD2 covers 13 bases. V dropped 4 bases and J dropped 5; count of bases not matched to a gene: 5. CDR3 length: 15 amino acids. In germline, CDR1 is SEHNR, CDR2 FQNEAQ (reference sequence). CDR3 in amino acids: CASSSGTSGKDEQYF. The DNA for the CDR3 is TGTGCCAGCAGCTCCGGGACTAGCGGGAAGGACGAGCAGTACTTC.

About this clone: This CDR3 is also generated by other DNA sequences in the sample. J is TRBJ1-1 and V is TRBV7-6, with D possibly TRBD1 on 5 matching bases. This CDR3 is 12 amino acids long. Between the trimmed V and J ends, which lost 1 base and 6 bases, there was a span of 6 bases. In germline, CDR1 is SGHVS, CDR2 FNYEAQ. In DNA, the CDR3 is TGTGCCAGCAGCTTAGTGGGGGCTGAAGCTTTCTTT. It specifies CASSLVGAEAFF.

The chain couples TRBV6-6 to TRBJ1-4; D call uncertain. V lost 1 base, J lost 8 bases, and 17 bases lay in between. CDR1 and CDR2 from the germline V gene are MNHNY and SVGAGI (reference sequence). CDR3 length equals 16 residues. The chain's CDR3 is CASSYYHGGGVEKLFF. The DNA for the CDR3 is TGTGCCAGCAGTTACTACCACGGAGGAGGCGTGGAAAAACTGTTTTTT.

V gene TRBV6-6 combines with J gene TRBJ2-5, with 12 positions matching TRBD1. Per the germline V gene, CDR1 is MNHNY and CDR2 is SVGAGI (reference sequence). This CDR3 contains 15 residues. With 8 bases clipped from V and 5 bases from J, the junction kept 9 bases outside the gene matches. The CDR3 DNA reads as TGTGCCAGCTCCGCCGGGACAGGGGGCAGGGAGACCCAGTACTTC. This gives the protein CASSAGTGGRETQYF.

The rearrangement uses TRBV7-8 and TRBJ2-2; D may match TRBD1 or TRBD2 (5 bases each). V lost 11 bases and J lost 6, with 19 bases in between. The CDR3 has 14 amino acids. The germline V gene encodes CDR1 SGHVS and CDR2 FQNEAQ. The CDR3 nucleotides are TGTGCCGGGAGCGGTCGGGGACGCCCCGGGGAGCTGTTTTTT. It yields the protein CAGSGRGRPGELFF. The full variable domain, with the rest looked up from reference TRBV7-8 and TRBJ2-2, is GAGVSQSPRYKVAKRGQDVALRCDPISGHVSLFWYQQALGQGPEFLTYFQNEAQLDKSGLPSDRFFAERPEGSVSTLKIQRTQQEDSAVYLCAGSGRGRPGELFFGEGSRLTVL.

This chain joins TRBV19 and TRBJ2-1, with 7 bases matching TRBD1. Germline V gene data show CDR1 as LNHDA and CDR2 as SQIVND (reference sequence). Germline trimming cut 6 bases from V and 5 bases from J; bases unmatched to any gene: 4. The CDR3 sequence is 13 residues long. The CDR3 loop reads CASSWDRDNEQFF. The CDR3 DNA is TGTGCCAGTAGCTGGGACAGAGACAATGAGCAGTTCTTC.

This clone appeared once. The chain uses TRBV4-2 and TRBJ2-7; 8 bases fit TRBD1. The ends lost 0 bases at V and 2 bases at J; junction bases unmatched: 12. Germline assignment: CDR1 LGHNA and CDR2 YNFKEQ. This CDR3 has 18 amino acids. DNA of the CDR3: TGTGCCAGCAGCCAAGATCCCGGACAGGGCAGCACCGCCTACGAGCAGTACTTC. This encodes CASSQDPGQGSTAYEQYF.

The rearrangement links TRBV7-6 to TRBJ2-7; 7 nucleotides line up with TRBD1. V gave up 1 base and J gave up 0 bases; unmatched junction bases: 9. Germline CDR1 is SGHVS and CDR2 is FNYEAQ. CDR3 length: 17 residues. CDR3 DNA sequence: TGTGCCAGCAGCTTAGGGGACCGGGACAGTCTCTCCTACGAGCAGTACTTC. It specifies CASSLGDRDSLSYEQYF.

This clone has more than one count but fewer than ten. The chain links TRBV4-2 to TRBJ1-1; D is unclear. The V end was cut by 5 bases, the J end by 2 bases, with 9 bases between. CDR1 LGHNA and CDR2 YNFKEQ come from the germline V gene. This CDR3 spans 13 amino acids. In DNA, the CDR3 is TGTGCCAGCAGCTACAACGATAACACTGAAGCTTTCTTT. This translates into CASSYNDNTEAFF.

This clone was counted a single time. The CDR3 protein is CASSPQGYNEQFF. CDR3 nucleotides: TGCGCCAGCAGCCCCCAGGGCTACAATGAGCAGTTCTTC. This chain connects TRBV5-1 to TRBJ2-1; TRBD1 might be the D (5 bases). Trimming removed 4 bases from V and 3 bases from J, with 8 bases in between. CDR3 length: 13 amino acids. Looked up from germline, CDR1 is SGHRS and CDR2 is YFSETQ.

V and J are TRBV7-6 and TRBJ2-2; D is unclear. With 4 bases removed from V and 1 base from J, the gap between germline ends came to 16 bases. Germline CDR1 is SGHVS and CDR2 is FNYEAQ. CDR3 length: 17 residues. The CDR3 DNA follows: TGTGCCAGCAGCTCACCACCGGACGCTTTGAACACCGGGGAGCTGTTTTTT. It is translated as CASSSPPDALNTGELFF. Supplemented by reference TRBV7-6 and TRBJ2-2, the full variable domain reads GAGVSQSPRYKVTKRGQDVALRCDPISGHVSLYWYRQALGQGPEFLTYFNYEAQQDKSGLPNDRFSAERPEGSISTLTIQRTEQRDSAMYRCASSSPPDALNTGELFFGEGSRLTVL.

The chain is built from TRBV28 and TRBJ1-2, with a possible D match to TRBD1 (6 bases). The CDR3 totals 13 residues. Germline loops: CDR1 MDHEN, CDR2 SYDVKM. V was pared by 5 bases and J by 4 bases, with 11 bases between. In DNA form, the CDR3 reads TGTGCCAGCAGTGACGGACAGATCTATGGCTACACCTTC. Translation gives CASSDGQIYGYTF.

With respect to this clone: The identical CDR3 is also encoded by other nucleotide sequences in the sample. This chain uses TRBV5-4 with TRBJ2-7; either TRBD1 or TRBD2 may supply D (5 bases each). Germline V gene lookup returns CDR1 SGHNT and CDR2 YYREEE (reference sequence). The CDR3 consists of 14 residues. V was clipped by 0 bases and J by 3 bases, with 10 bases between them. The CDR3 protein is CASSLAGLSYEQYF. The CDR3 DNA reads TGTGCCAGCAGCTTGGCGGGGCTAAGCTACGAGCAGTACTTC.

As DNA, the CDR3 is TGTGCCAGCAGTTACTCCGGTTCTCTAGCTCTCTACGAGCAGTACTTC. Translating it yields CASSYSGSLALYEQYF. The V and J genes are TRBV6-6 and TRBJ2-7; tentatively, D is TRBD2 (5 bases). Trimming cost V 0 bases and J 3 bases, with 15 bases left between them. This CDR3 comprises 16 residues. Germline CDR1 and CDR2: MNHNY and SVGAGI (reference sequence).

This chain uses TRBV19 with TRBJ1-1; D is perhaps TRBD1 (5 bases). V dropped 0 bases and J dropped 3 bases, with 14 bases sitting between them. CDR3 length: 16 residues. CDR1 is LNHDA and CDR2 is SQIVND in the germline V gene (reference sequence). CDR3 coding DNA: TGTGCCAGTAGTATAGATATGGCGGGGGATGACACTGAAGCTTTCTTT. It translates to CASSIDMAGDDTEAFF.

The CDR3 DNA sequence: TGCGCCAGCAGCCCCGGAAGGGGGACTCACTACAATGAGCAGTTCTTC. It codes for CASSPGRGTHYNEQFF. This sequence joins TRBV4-1 and TRBJ2-1; D is perhaps TRBD1 or TRBD2 (6 bases each). Trimming took off 4 bases at V and 3 bases at J, with 16 bases between the two ends. Germline CDR1 MGHRA, CDR2 YSYEKL. The CDR3 loop spans 16 amino acids.